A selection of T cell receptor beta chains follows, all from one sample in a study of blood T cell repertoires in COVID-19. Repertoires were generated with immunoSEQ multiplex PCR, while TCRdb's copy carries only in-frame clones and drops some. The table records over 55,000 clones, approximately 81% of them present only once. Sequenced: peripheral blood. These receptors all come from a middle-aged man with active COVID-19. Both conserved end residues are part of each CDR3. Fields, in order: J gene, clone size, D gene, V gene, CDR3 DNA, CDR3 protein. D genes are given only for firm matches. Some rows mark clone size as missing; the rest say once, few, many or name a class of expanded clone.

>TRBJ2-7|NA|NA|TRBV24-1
TGTGCCCCGGCGGTACAGGCTGACTCCTACGAGCAGTACTTC
CAPAVQADSYEQYF
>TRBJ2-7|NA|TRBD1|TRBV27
TGTGCCAGCAGTCCCAAAGGGGGCGGGTTTTACGAGCAGTACTTC
CASSPKGGGFYEQYF
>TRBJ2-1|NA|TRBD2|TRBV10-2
TGCGCCACCCTGACTAGCGGGGGTATAAATGAGCAGTTCTTC
CATLTSGGINEQFF
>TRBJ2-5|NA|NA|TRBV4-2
TGTGCCAGCAGCCAAGACCCCCCCCACATCCGCCAAGAGACCCAGTACTTC
CASSQDPPHIRQETQYF
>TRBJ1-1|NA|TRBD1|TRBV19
TGTGCCAGTTCCCGGACAGGGAGAATAGAACCTGAAGCTTTCTTT
CASSRTGRIEPEAFF
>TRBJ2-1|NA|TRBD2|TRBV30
TGTGCCTGGAGGGGGACCCGGGGACTAGCGGGGTACAATGAGCAGTTCTTC
CAWRGTRGLAGYNEQFF
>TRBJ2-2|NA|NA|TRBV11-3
TGTGCCAGCACGCCCTCGGGACAGAACACCGGGGAGCTGTTTTTT
CASTPSGQNTGELFF
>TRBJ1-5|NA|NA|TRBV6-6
TGTGCCAGCACTAGTGGAGGGGCTCGGCAGCCCCAGCATTTT
CASTSGGARQPQHF
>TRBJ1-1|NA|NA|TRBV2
TGTGCCAGCAGCCCGGACACCGGGAACACTGAAGCTTTCTTT
CASSPDTGNTEAFF
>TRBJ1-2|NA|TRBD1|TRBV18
TGTGCCAGCTCACCTGTAGGGACAGGAGGTGGCTACACCTTC
CASSPVGTGGGYTF
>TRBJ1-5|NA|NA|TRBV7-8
TGTGCCAGCAGCTTACAATCTAGCAATCAGCCCCAGCATTTT
CASSLQSSNQPQHF
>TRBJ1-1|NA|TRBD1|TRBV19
TGTGCCAGTAGTCGGACAGGGGCAAGAACTGAAGCTTTCTTT
CASSRTGARTEAFF
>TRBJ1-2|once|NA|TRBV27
TGTGCCAGCAGAGCCGGGTTAAGCTATGGCTACACCTTC
CASRAGLSYGYTF
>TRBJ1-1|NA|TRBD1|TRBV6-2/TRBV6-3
TGTGCCAGCAGCCGGACAGGGGGGAGGGCTGAAGCTTTCTTT
CASSRTGGRAEAFF
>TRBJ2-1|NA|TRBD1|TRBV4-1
TGCGCCAGCAGCCAACGGGACAGGGACCATGAGCAGTTCTTC
CASSQRDRDHEQFF
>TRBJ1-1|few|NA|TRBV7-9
TGTGCCAGCAGCGCCAGCGGGAGGACTGAAGCTTTCTTT
CASSASGRTEAFF
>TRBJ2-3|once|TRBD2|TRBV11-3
TGTGCCAGCAGTCCCGTGGGGGGGGTAACCACAGATACGCAGTATTTT
CASSPVGGVTTDTQYF
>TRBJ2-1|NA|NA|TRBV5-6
TGTGCCAGCAGCTTCATTGAGGTTCGCCCCAATGAGCAGTTCTTC
CASSFIEVRPNEQFF
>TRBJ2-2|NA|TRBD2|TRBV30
TGTGCCTGGAGTCACCCGGGGGGTGGAAACACCGGGGAGCTGTTTTTT
CAWSHPGGGNTGELFF
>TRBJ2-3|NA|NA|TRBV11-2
TGTGCCAGCAGCTTACAACACACAGATACGCAGTATTTT
CASSLQHTDTQYF
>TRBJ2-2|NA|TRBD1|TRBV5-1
TGCGCCAGCAGTACAGGGGTGCGTCCCGGGGAGCTGTTTTTT
CASSTGVRPGELFF
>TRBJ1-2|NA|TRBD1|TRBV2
TGTGCCAGCAGTGGAGGATGGACAGGGGTGAGCAACTATGGCTACACCTTC
CASSGGWTGVSNYGYTF
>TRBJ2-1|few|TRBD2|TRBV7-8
TGTGCCAGCAGCTACCCGGTGCGGGGGAATCCTGGCAATGAGCAGTTCTTC
CASSYPVRGNPGNEQFF
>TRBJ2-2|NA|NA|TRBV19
TGTGCCAGTAGTATACAGATTCTTGAGGCCGGGGAGCTGTTTTTT
CASSIQILEAGELFF
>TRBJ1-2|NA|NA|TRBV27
TGTGCCAGCAGTTTGCTGGGCAGGGTGCAACCTAACTATGGCTACACCTTC
CASSLLGRVQPNYGYTF
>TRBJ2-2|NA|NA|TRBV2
TGTGCCAGCAGTTCAGGGTTTCAGGGCGGGGAGCTGTTTTTT
CASSSGFQGGELFF
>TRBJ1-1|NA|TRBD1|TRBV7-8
TGTGCCAGCAGCTTAGGTCCGCGGGGACAGGGGTTGGCTGAAGCTTTCTTT
CASSLGPRGQGLAEAFF
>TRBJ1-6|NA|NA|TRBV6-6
TGTGCCAGCAGTTACGGAGATTCACCCCTCCACTTT
CASSYGDSPLHF
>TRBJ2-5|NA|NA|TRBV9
TGTGCCAGCAGCAAGGGGCAAGAGACCCAGTACTTC
CASSKGQETQYF
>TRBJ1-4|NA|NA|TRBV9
TGTGCCAGCAGCGTAGGGAGGGCCCCTAATGAAAAACTGTTTTTT
CASSVGRAPNEKLFF
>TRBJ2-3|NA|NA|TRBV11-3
TGTGCCAGCAGCTTAATGCGGGATACGCAGTATTTT
CASSLMRDTQYF
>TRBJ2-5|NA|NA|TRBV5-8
TGTGCCAGCAGGGAGGACCGGAGGGAGACCCAGTACTTC
CASREDRRETQYF
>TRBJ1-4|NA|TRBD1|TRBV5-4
TGTGCCAGCAGCTTTGGACAGGGCCATAATGAAAAACTGTTTTTT
CASSFGQGHNEKLFF
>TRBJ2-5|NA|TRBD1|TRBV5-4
TGTGCCAGCAGCCCGCCCCGGACAGGGGGGATCGGAGAGACCCAGTACTTC
CASSPPRTGGIGETQYF
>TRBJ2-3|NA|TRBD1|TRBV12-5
TGTGCTAGTGGTTTGTTCCACAGGGGGCTCATTATCCGGACTAACTACACAGATACGCAGTATTTT
CASGLFHRGLIIRTNYTDTQYF
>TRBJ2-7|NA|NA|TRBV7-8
TGTGCCAGCAGCTTAACGGTCGGTAGTCGCGGCGAGCAGTACTTC
CASSLTVGSRGEQYF
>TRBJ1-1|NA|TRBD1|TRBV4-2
TGTGCCAGCAGCCGGGGACAGCTGAACACTGAAGCTTTCTTT
CASSRGQLNTEAFF
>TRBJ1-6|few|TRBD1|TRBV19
TGTGCCAGTAGTATTGGCTTGACAGGGCGCAATTCACCCCTCCACTTT
CASSIGLTGRNSPLHF
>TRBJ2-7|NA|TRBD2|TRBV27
TGTGCCAGCAGTTTAGGCGGGGGTGAGGCCTACGAGCAGTACTTC
CASSLGGGEAYEQYF
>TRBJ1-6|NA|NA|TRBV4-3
TGCGCCAGCAGCCAAGGACAGTATAATTCACCCCTCCACTTT
CASSQGQYNSPLHF
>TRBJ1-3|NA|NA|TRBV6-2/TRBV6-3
TGTGCCAGCAGTTACGGTTACAGCTACTCTGGAAACACCATATATTTT
CASSYGYSYSGNTIYF
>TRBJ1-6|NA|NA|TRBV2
TGTGCCAGCATCTTACAGGGTCGTTCACCCCTCCACTTT
CASILQGRSPLHF
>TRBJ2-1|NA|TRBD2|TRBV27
TGTGCCAGGATTAGCGGGGGGTATTACAATGAGCAGTTCTTC
CARISGGYYNEQFF
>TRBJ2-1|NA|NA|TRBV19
TGTGCCAGTAGTCCGACAGGCTCCTACAATGAGCAGTTCTTC
CASSPTGSYNEQFF
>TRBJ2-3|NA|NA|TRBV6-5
TGTGCCAGCAGCCTCACAGATACGCAGTATTTT
CASSLTDTQYF
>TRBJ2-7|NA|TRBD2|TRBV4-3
TGCGCCAGCAGCCAAGCCCTAGCGGCAATCTACGAGCAGTACTTC
CASSQALAAIYEQYF
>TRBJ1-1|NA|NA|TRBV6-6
TGTGCCAGCAGTTACGGGCCCCAGGGGCTGAACACTGAAGCTTTCTTT
CASSYGPQGLNTEAFF
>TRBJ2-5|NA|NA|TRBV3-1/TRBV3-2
TGTGCCAGCAGCCAAGCTGCGGGACTCGGGGAGACCCAGTACTTC
CASSQAAGLGETQYF
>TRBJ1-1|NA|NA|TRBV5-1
TGCGCCAGCAGCGGCGCAGGGGATCGTGCCACTGAAGCTTTCTTT
CASSGAGDRATEAFF
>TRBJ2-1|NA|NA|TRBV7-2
TGTGCCAGCAGATTCGGGCCCGGGACCTACAATGAGCAGTTCTTC
CASRFGPGTYNEQFF
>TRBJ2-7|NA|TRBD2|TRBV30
TGTGCCTGGAGTGCCTCGGGACTAGCGTACGTTTCGCAGTACTTC
CAWSASGLAYVSQYF
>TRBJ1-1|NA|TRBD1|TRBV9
TGTGCCAGCAGCGCCCCAGGGGGTCGGAACACTGAAGCTTTCTTT
CASSAPGGRNTEAFF
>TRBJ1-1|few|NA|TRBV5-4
TGTGCCAGCAGCTTGGTTCCGGGGGACACTGAAGCTTTCTTT
CASSLVPGDTEAFF
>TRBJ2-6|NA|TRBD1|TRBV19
TGTGCCAGTAGTGTACCCACCGGGACAGGGGGCAACGTCCTGACTTTC
CASSVPTGTGGNVLTF
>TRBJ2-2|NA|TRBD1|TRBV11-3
TGTGCCAGCAGCGGGACAGGGGGTACCGGGGAGCTGTTTTTT
CASSGTGGTGELFF